This paragraph reports one TCR beta chain. Its antigen is unknown. At one of its ends the junction is not consistent with the germline gene, which may arise from a read error. Profiling relied on immunoSEQ multiplex PCR, and the TCRdb table lists in-frame clones only, not all of them. Among 550,000 to 750,000 clones, about 95% were seen once, and the ten largest hold about 0.11%. The sample belongs to a study of shared clonotypes between healthy human individuals. The study's findings and limits: Clonotypes shared by all four sorted-subset donors had higher generation probabilities than non-shared clonotypes. What rarefaction showed was incomplete sorted-subset sequencing despite large depth. Sharing across four donors was seen in roughly 5% of naive CD4 clonotypes. Larger estimated richness was generally seen in naive subsets than in memory subsets.

Naive CD8 isolation took CD45RO-negative cells positively selected for CCR7 and excluded terminally differentiated effector memory CD45RA+ cells. The CDR3 contains 14 residues. Germline assignment: CDR1 MDHEN and CDR2 SYDVKM. This chain joins TRBV28 and TRBJ2-7; tentative D call: TRBD2 (8 bases). This clonotype was sampled from a woman between 25 and 40 years old in good health. The sequenced material came from naive CD8+ T cells sorted from blood. Here the CDR3 reads CAGRGTSFSYEQYF. Written as DNA, the CDR3 is TGTGCCGGCAGGGGGACTAGTTTCTCCTACGAGCAGTACTTC. Based on the CDR3 plus reference TRBV28 and TRBJ2-7, the full variable domain is DVKVTQSSRYLVKRTGEKVFLECVQDMDHENMFWYRQDPGLGLRLIYFSYDVKMKEKGDIPEGYSVSREKKERFSLILESASTNQTSMYLCAGRGTSFSYEQYFGPGTRLTVT.